This T cell receptor beta chain was retrieved from a study of cytomegalovirus exposure and HLA in healthy donors. The J segment lost 3 bases and the V segment lost 6 bases, leaving 2 bases of the junction unmatched. Germline values: CDR1 MDHEN, CDR2 SYDVKM. The CDR3 covers 12 residues. PCR was performed using 60 Vbeta and 13 Jbeta primers. Produced via immunoSEQ multiplex PCR; TCRdb's table is partial and in-frame only. The sample carries approximately 180,000 clones, 75% to 90% recorded once. The chain joins TRBV28 to TRBJ2-7, with 7 nucleotides matching TRBD1. The sequence was collected from a man between 25 and 39 years old in good health and CMV-seropositive. The sample was PBMCs. CDR3 sequence reads: CASRSGGYEQYF. The CDR3 region has the DNA TGTGCCAGCAGGTCAGGGGGCTACGAGCAGTACTTC.